These 31 T cell receptor beta chains were all obtained from the same sample, sequenced in a study of blood T cell repertoires in COVID-19. Clones were sequenced by immunoSEQ multiplex PCR, and TCRdb holds only the in-frame ones, with some missing. The sample lists some 35,000 clones; around nine tenths were seen once. Specimen: peripheral blood. These TCRs come from a man in his sixties or seventies with active COVID-19.

V and J are TRBV4-2 and TRBJ2-7; TRBD1 matches 11 bases. This CDR3 region has 16 residues. The germline V gene has CDR1 LGHNA and CDR2 YNFKEQ. V shed 4 bases and J 3 bases; nucleotides not matched to a gene: 8. The CDR3 region is CASSRSPGQGGYEQYF. In nucleotides, the CDR3 is TGTGCCAGCAGCCGCTCCCCGGGACAGGGGGGCTACGAGCAGTACTTC.

The genes are TRBV7-3 and TRBJ2-3; 8 bases map to TRBD1. The CDR3 is 15 amino acids. Germline V gene lookup returns CDR1 SGHTA and CDR2 FQGTGA. Trimming cost V 6 bases and J 1 base; bases outside gene matches: 6. The CDR3 region has the DNA TGTGCCAGCAGATCAAGCAGGGGGCGCACAGATACGCAGTATTTT. Protein sequence: CASRSSRGRTDTQYF. Filled out from reference TRBV7-3 and TRBJ2-3, the complete variable domain reads GAGVSQTPSNKVTEKGKYVELRCDPISGHTALYWYRQSLGQGPEFLIYFQGTGAADDSGLPNDRFFAVRPEGSVSTLKIQRTERGDSAVYLCASRSSRGRTDTQYFGPGTRLTVL.

The chain employs TRBV4-2 and TRBJ1-6, with 7 bases aligning to TRBD1. V lost 4 bases, J lost 0 bases, and 12 bases stayed unmatched. The CDR3 sequence is 19 residues long. The V gene's germline CDR1 is LGHNA and CDR2 YNFKEQ. The CDR3 reads CASSLEYRGPSSYNSPLHF. CDR3 sequence (DNA): TGTGCCAGCAGCCTAGAATACAGGGGTCCGAGCTCCTATAATTCACCCCTCCACTTT.

The J gene is TRBJ1-2, the V gene TRBV5-4; D is uncertain. V lost 4 bases to trimming and J lost 5 bases, with 12 bases between them. The CDR3 spans 13 residues. The germline gives CDR1 SGHNT, CDR2 YYREEE (reference sequence). CDR3 DNA: TGTGCCAGCAGCCCGGGAGGCACTTATGGCTACACCTTC. As protein: CASSPGGTYGYTF.

This clone was seen a few times. The genes are TRBV7-9 and TRBJ2-7, with a tentative D call TRBD1 (5 bases). The CDR3 runs 14 residues. Germline V gene data show CDR1 as SEHNR and CDR2 as FQNEAQ (reference sequence). Trimming took 3 bases from V and 1 from J, leaving 10 bases between them. CDR3 sequence (DNA): TGTGCCAGCAGCTTCCAGGGTCGGTCCTACGAGCAGTACTTC. Amino acids: CASSFQGRSYEQYF.

The chain is built from TRBV7-2 and TRBJ2-7; 7 bases line up with TRBD2. CDR1 is SGHTA, CDR2 FQGNSA, per germline. This CDR3 is built from 13 residues. Trimming removed 5 bases from V and 3 bases from J; junction bases left unmatched: 4. DNA for the CDR3: TGTGCCAGCAGCGGACGGACTAGCTACGAGCAGTACTTC. Translating gives CASSGRTSYEQYF.

This clone turned up a few times. The DNA for the CDR3 is TGTGCCAGCAGTTCCCCACACCGGGGCACCGGGGAGCTGTTTTTT. This sequence encodes CASSSPHRGTGELFF. This rearrangement joins TRBV6-6 to TRBJ2-2; D might be TRBD2 (5 bases). The CDR3 consists of 15 residues. Between the trimmed V and J ends, which lost 4 bases and 4 bases, there was a span of 13 bases. The germline gives CDR1 MNHNY, CDR2 SVGAGI (reference sequence).

V gene TRBV7-2 combines with J gene TRBJ2-2; tentatively, D is TRBD2 (7 bases). The germline CDR1 and CDR2 sequences are SGHTA and FQGNSA. The CDR3 spans 14 residues. The V end lost 2 bases, the J end lost 5 bases, and 9 bases lay between the germline ends. Here the CDR3 reads CASSLRGGTGELFF. The CDR3 DNA follows: TGTGCCAGCAGCTTAAGGGGGGGGACCGGGGAGCTGTTTTTT.

The chain is built from TRBV7-2 and TRBJ2-2, with 10 bases aligning to TRBD2. Germline lookup yields CDR1 SGHTA and CDR2 FQGNSA. The CDR3 covers 17 residues. V shed 6 bases and J 5 bases; nucleotides not matched to a gene: 12. The chain's CDR3 is CASRMTSGPPGTGELFF. CDR3 coding DNA: TGTGCCAGCAGGATGACTAGCGGGCCCCCGGGGACCGGGGAGCTGTTTTTT.

This sequence joins TRBV5-1 and TRBJ2-7, with 8 bases matching TRBD2. CDR1 is SGHRS, CDR2 YFSETQ, per germline. After removal of 4 bases from V and 0 bases from J, the junction contained 9 bases not matched to a gene. CDR3 length: 16 amino acids. CDR3 bases: TGCGCCAGCAGCCCCAGCGGGAGAGGGTACTCCTACGAGCAGTACTTC. This codes for CASSPSGRGYSYEQYF. Using reference TRBV5-1 and TRBJ2-7 for the parts outside the CDR3, the full variable domain is KAGVTQTPRYLIKTRGQQVTLSCSPISGHRSVSWYQQTPGQGLQFLFEYFSETQRNKGNFPGRFSGRQFSNSRSEMNVSTLELGDSALYLCASSPSGRGYSYEQYFGPGTRLTVT.

The chain couples TRBV7-7 to TRBJ2-3; 10 bases align to TRBD1. Per germline, CDR1 SSHAT and CDR2 FNYEAQ (reference sequence). V lost 5 bases, J lost 3 bases, and 2 bases stayed unmatched. The CDR3 covers 14 residues. In DNA, the CDR3 is TGTGCCAGCAGCAGGACAGGGGGTACAGATACGCAGTATTTT. This codes for CASSRTGGTDTQYF.

This sequence joins TRBV7-3 and TRBJ2-1; the match to TRBD2 covers 9 bases. Unmatched junction bases numbered 9, after V lost 5 bases and J lost 7 bases. This CDR3 has 15 amino acids. Per germline, CDR1 SGHTA and CDR2 FQGTGA. The CDR3 sequence is CASSLLAGAGNEQFF. CDR3 DNA sequence: TGTGCCAGCAGCCTCTTAGCGGGAGCTGGTAATGAGCAGTTCTTC.

In its sample, this clone was seen once. The CDR3 loop is CASSPRQGGQPQHF. CDR3 coding DNA: TGTGCCAGCAGCCCTCGACAGGGAGGCCAGCCCCAGCATTTT. The chain recombines TRBV3-1 (or the pseudogene TRBV3-2) with TRBJ1-5, with 7 bases that match TRBD1. Germline values: CDR1 LGHDT, CDR2 YNNKEL (reference sequence). The CDR3 spans 14 residues. The ends lost 4 bases at V and 7 bases at J; junction bases unmatched: 7.

The chain links TRBV24-1 to TRBJ2-5, with 7 bases fitting TRBD1. Germline-derived CDR1 and CDR2 are KGHDR and SFDVKD. This CDR3 comprises 15 residues. J lost 5 bases, V lost 6 bases, and 11 bases had no gene match. CDR3 amino acids: CATSYRGQSGETQYF. As DNA, the CDR3 is TGTGCCACCAGTTACAGGGGACAGTCAGGCGAGACCCAGTACTTC.

The chain is built from TRBV29-1 and TRBJ2-5; 7 bases agree with TRBD2. Trimming at V came to 8 bases and at J to 2 bases, leaving 5 bases not matched to a gene. Germline CDR1 and CDR2: SQVTM and ANQGSEA. This CDR3 is 12 amino acids long. The CDR3 here is CSWRELQETQYF. In DNA form, the CDR3 reads TGCAGCTGGCGGGAGTTACAAGAGACCCAGTACTTC.

This clone has only one observation. The chain is built from TRBV6-5 and TRBJ2-7; 12 positions match TRBD2. Germline CDR1 reads MNHEY; CDR2 reads SVGAGI. Unmatched junction bases numbered 3, after V lost 6 bases and J lost 3 bases. The CDR3 is 14 amino acids. CDR3 in amino acids: CASSQLAGGYEQYF. CDR3 coding DNA: TGTGCCAGCAGCCAACTAGCGGGGGGCTACGAGCAGTACTTC.

The chain carries TRBV28 and TRBJ2-7; D remains unclear. The ends were cut back, 2 bases at V and 4 bases at J, with 6 bases in the middle. Germline values: CDR1 MDHEN, CDR2 SYDVKM. The CDR3 is 12 amino acids. The CDR3 coding sequence is TGTGCCAGCAGTTTAGGCCGATACGAGCAGTACTTC. It specifies CASSLGRYEQYF.

This CDR3 reads CASRNPSGDGSYEQYF. The DNA of the CDR3 is TGTGCCAGTAGAAACCCCAGCGGGGACGGCTCCTACGAGCAGTACTTC. J is TRBJ2-7 and V is TRBV19, with 7 bases identical to TRBD2. Germline V gene data show CDR1 as LNHDA and CDR2 as SQIVND (reference sequence). The CDR3 contains 16 residues. Trimming cost V 6 bases and J 0 bases; bases outside gene matches: 11.

V gene TRBV2 combines with J gene TRBJ1-6; maybe TRBD1 (6 bases). V gave up 8 bases and J gave up 3 bases, with 17 bases separating them. In germline, CDR1 is SNHLY, CDR2 FYNNEI. The length of the CDR3 is 16 residues. CDR3: CASGETGGLYNSPLHF. The CDR3 nucleotides are TGTGCCAGCGGGGAGACAGGTGGTCTCTATAATTCACCCCTCCACTTT.

This chain uses TRBV7-9 with TRBJ2-7; unclear D gene. This CDR3 is 12 amino acids long. V was shortened by 4 bases and J by 7 bases, with 11 bases between the two germline ends. The germline CDR1 and CDR2 sequences are SEHNR and FQNEAQ (reference sequence). The CDR3 DNA reads as TGTGCCAGCAGCTCTGCTGGTCGGGAGCAGTACTTC. It yields the protein CASSSAGREQYF.

The V and J genes are TRBV3-1 (or the pseudogene TRBV3-2) and TRBJ2-5, with TRBD2 as a possible D gene (5 bases). This CDR3 region has 14 residues. Trimming took off 2 bases at V and 1 base at J, with 8 bases between the two ends. The V gene's germline CDR1 is LGHDT and CDR2 YNNKEL (reference sequence). The chain's CDR3 is CASSQRRGQETQYF. CDR3 in DNA: TGTGCCAGCAGCCAAAGACGGGGCCAAGAGACCCAGTACTTC.

The chain has TRBV7-8 and TRBJ2-2, with a weak D call TRBD2 (6 bases). This CDR3 contains 15 residues. The germline CDR1 and CDR2 sequences are SGHVS and FQNEAQ. V lost 1 base, J lost 0 bases, and 6 bases lay in between. The CDR3 coding sequence is TGTGCCAGCAGCTTAGAGCGGGCGAACACCGGGGAGCTGTTTTTT. Translation: CASSLERANTGELFF.

The V call is TRBV14, the J call TRBJ2-2, with 8 bases identical to TRBD2. Germline V gene data show CDR1 as SGHDN and CDR2 as FVKESK. There are 15 residues in the CDR3. The J segment lost 12 bases and the V segment lost 4 bases, leaving 13 bases of the junction unmatched. In DNA form, the CDR3 reads TGTGCCAGCAGCCCCCAGGGAGCGGGGGTTAGTCAGCTGTTTTTT. Protein: CASSPQGAGVSQLFF.

The V gene is TRBV19, the J gene TRBJ2-2; 7 nucleotides agree with TRBD1. V gave up 2 bases and J gave up 0 bases; unmatched junction bases: 9. Germline-derived CDR1 and CDR2 are LNHDA and SQIVND (reference sequence). The CDR3 sequence is 18 residues long. As DNA, the CDR3 is TGTGCCAGTAGTATACACCATCCGGGACAGCCGAACACCGGGGAGCTGTTTTTT. Translation gives CASSIHHPGQPNTGELFF. Based on the CDR3 plus reference TRBV19 and TRBJ2-2, the full variable domain is DGGITQSPKYLFRKEGQNVTLSCEQNLNHDAMYWYRQDPGQGLRLIYYSQIVNDFQKGDIAEGYSVSREKKESFPLTVTSAQKNPTAFYLCASSIHHPGQPNTGELFFGEGSRLTVL.

This clone has more than one count but fewer than ten. The genes are TRBV7-2 and TRBJ2-7; 9 bases line up with TRBD1. The J segment lost 2 bases and the V segment lost 5 bases, leaving 7 bases of the junction unmatched. CDR3 length: 15 amino acids. Germline CDR1 is SGHTA and CDR2 is FQGNSA. The CDR3 DNA sequence: TGTGCCAGCAGCCCCCCTGGGACAGGGACCTACGAGCAGTACTTC. This codes for CASSPPGTGTYEQYF.

In its sample, this clone was seen once. CDR3 DNA: TGTGCCAGCAGTGACTGGTCTAGCGGGGATATTGGAGAGACCCAGTACTTC. Translation: CASSDWSSGDIGETQYF. The chain couples TRBV2 to TRBJ2-5, with 9 positions matching TRBD2. This CDR3 is 17 amino acids long. V lost 3 bases, J lost 4 bases, and 12 bases stayed unmatched. Germline V gene data show CDR1 as SNHLY and CDR2 as FYNNEI.

The chain carries TRBV28 and TRBJ2-1; D not resolved. This CDR3 is 13 amino acids long. Germline CDR1 is MDHEN and CDR2 is SYDVKM. V dropped 0 bases and J dropped 7 bases, with 7 bases sitting between them. CDR3 sequence: CASSLWGPNEQFF. Written as DNA, the CDR3 is TGTGCCAGCAGTTTATGGGGCCCGAATGAGCAGTTCTTC.

This rearrangement joins TRBV19 to TRBJ1-5; D gene unclear. Germline V gene lookup returns CDR1 LNHDA and CDR2 SQIVND (reference sequence). V shed 7 bases and J shed 4 bases, with 17 bases lying between them. The CDR3 is 15 residues long. Here the CDR3 DNA reads TGTGCCAGTAACCCACTCGAGGGCGGGAATCAGCCCCAGCATTTT. Amino acid sequence: CASNPLEGGNQPQHF.

The V and J genes are TRBV28 and TRBJ2-7, with 9 bases identical to TRBD1. Trimming cost V 3 bases and J 3 bases; bases outside gene matches: 6. This CDR3 contains 15 residues. The germline CDR1 and CDR2 sequences are MDHEN and SYDVKM. The CDR3 is CASSFTGQGSYEQYF. For the CDR3, the DNA is TGTGCCAGCAGTTTCACTGGACAGGGGAGCTACGAGCAGTACTTC. Looking up the rest from reference TRBV28 and TRBJ2-7 gives the full variable domain: DVKVTQSSRYLVKRTGEKVFLECVQDMDHENMFWYRQDPGLGLRLIYFSYDVKMKEKGDIPEGYSVSREKKERFSLILESASTNQTSMYLCASSFTGQGSYEQYFGPGTRLTVT.

This clone has just one count. The chain links TRBV10-3 to TRBJ2-2, with TRBD2 matching 8 bases. V trimming: 3 bases; J trimming: 7 bases; junction bases outside the gene matches: 7. This CDR3 has 15 amino acids. From germline, CDR1 is ENHRY and CDR2 SYGVKD. The CDR3 nucleotides read TGTGCCATCAGTGACCTGACTAGCGACAGCGGGGAGCTGTTTTTT. Its translation: CAISDLTSDSGELFF.

In this sample, this clone is medium-sized. The chain uses TRBV5-4 and TRBJ2-1, with 12 bases lining up with TRBD2. Germline CDR1 SGHNT, CDR2 YYREEE (reference sequence). After removal of 4 bases from V and 6 bases from J, the junction contained 8 bases not matched to a gene. The CDR3 has 16 residues. CDR3 region: CASSNPGLAGFNEQFF. CDR3 coding DNA: TGTGCCAGCAGCAACCCCGGACTAGCGGGATTCAATGAGCAGTTCTTC.